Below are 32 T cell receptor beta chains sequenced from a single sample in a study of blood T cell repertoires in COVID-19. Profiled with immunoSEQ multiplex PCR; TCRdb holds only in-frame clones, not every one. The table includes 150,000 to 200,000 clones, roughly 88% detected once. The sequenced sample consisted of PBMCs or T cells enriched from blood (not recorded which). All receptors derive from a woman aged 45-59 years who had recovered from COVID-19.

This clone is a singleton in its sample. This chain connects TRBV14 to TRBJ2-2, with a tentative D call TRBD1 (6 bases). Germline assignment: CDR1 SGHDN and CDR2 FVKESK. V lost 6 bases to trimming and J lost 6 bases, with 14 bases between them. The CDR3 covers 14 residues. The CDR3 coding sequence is TGTGCCAGCAGACTCGAAAGGGGGTCCGGGGAGCTGTTTTTT. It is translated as CASRLERGSGELFF.

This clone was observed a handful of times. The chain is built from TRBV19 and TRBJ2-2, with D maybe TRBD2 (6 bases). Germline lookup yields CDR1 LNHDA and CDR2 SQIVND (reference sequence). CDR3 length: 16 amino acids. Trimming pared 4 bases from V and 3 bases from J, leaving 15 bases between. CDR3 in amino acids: CASSKRAPRDTGELFF. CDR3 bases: TGTGCCAGTAGTAAGCGGGCCCCGAGGGACACCGGGGAGCTGTTTTTT.

CDR3 nucleotide sequence: TGCAGCGTTGAATTCCGGCAGACTAGCGAGGGATGGTACAATGAGCAGTTCTTC. Its translation: CSVEFRQTSEGWYNEQFF. The rearrangement uses TRBV29-1 and TRBJ2-1; the match to TRBD2 covers 8 bases. Trimming cost V 2 bases and J 4 bases; bases outside gene matches: 16. This CDR3 comprises 18 residues. Germline lookup yields CDR1 SQVTM and CDR2 ANQGSEA.

The chain's CDR3 is CASSLYPGGYEQYF. CDR3 bases: TGTGCCAGCAGCTTATATCCAGGGGGCTACGAGCAGTACTTC. This chain joins TRBV11-2 and TRBJ2-7, with 7 bases matching TRBD1. The CDR3 totals 14 residues. Losses at the gene ends were 2 bases for V and 3 bases for J; bases not matched to a gene: 4. CDR1 and CDR2 (germline): SGHAT, FQNNGV.

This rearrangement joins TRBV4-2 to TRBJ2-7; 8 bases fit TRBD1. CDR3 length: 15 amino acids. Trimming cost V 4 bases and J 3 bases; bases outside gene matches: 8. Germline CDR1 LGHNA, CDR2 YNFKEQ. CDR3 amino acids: CASSLLGQGNYEQYF. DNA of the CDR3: TGTGCCAGCAGCCTTCTCGGACAGGGCAACTACGAGCAGTACTTC.

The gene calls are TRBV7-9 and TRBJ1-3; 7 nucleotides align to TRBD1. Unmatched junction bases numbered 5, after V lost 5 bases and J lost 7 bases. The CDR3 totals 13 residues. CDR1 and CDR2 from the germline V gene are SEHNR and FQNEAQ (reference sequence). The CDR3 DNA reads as TGTGCCAGCAGCCGACAGGGTGCGAACACCATATATTTT. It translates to CASSRQGANTIYF.

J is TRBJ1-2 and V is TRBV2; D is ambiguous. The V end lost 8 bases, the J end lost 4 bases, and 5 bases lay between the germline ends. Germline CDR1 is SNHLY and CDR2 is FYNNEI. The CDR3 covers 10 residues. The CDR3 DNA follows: TGTGCCAGCGGGAGCTATGGCTACACCTTC. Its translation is CASGSYGYTF.

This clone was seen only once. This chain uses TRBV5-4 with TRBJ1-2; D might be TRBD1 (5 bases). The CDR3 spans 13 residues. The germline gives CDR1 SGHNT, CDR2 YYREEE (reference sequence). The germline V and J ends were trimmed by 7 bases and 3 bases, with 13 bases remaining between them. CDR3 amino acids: CASRRGSDYGYTF. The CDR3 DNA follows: TGTGCCAGCCGAAGGGGAAGTGACTATGGCTACACCTTC.

The CDR3 coding sequence is TGTGCCAGCAGCTTTGGAGGTGCTAGCACAGATACGCAGTATTTT. Residues: CASSFGGASTDTQYF. This chain joins TRBV13 and TRBJ2-3, with D maybe TRBD2 (5 bases). This CDR3 comprises 15 residues. V was cut by 3 bases and J by 0 bases, with 10 bases left in between. Germline V gene sequence: CDR1 PRHDT, CDR2 FYEKMQ (reference sequence).

The CDR3, as DNA: TGCGCCAGCAGCCCGAATCGGGACAGGGCTGGAAACACCATATATTTT. This codes for CASSPNRDRAGNTIYF. The V call is TRBV4-3, the J call TRBJ1-3; TRBD1 aligns across 9 bases. The V gene end was trimmed by 4 bases and the J gene end by 2 bases; junction bases not matched to a gene: 6. The CDR3 spans 16 residues. Germline V gives CDR1 LGHNA, CDR2 YSLEER.

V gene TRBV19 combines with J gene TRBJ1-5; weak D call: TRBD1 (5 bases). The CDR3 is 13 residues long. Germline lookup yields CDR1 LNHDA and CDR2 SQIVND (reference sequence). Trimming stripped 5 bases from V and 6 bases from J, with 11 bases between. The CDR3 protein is CASSSHDSQPQHF. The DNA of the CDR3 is TGTGCCAGTAGTTCCCACGACAGTCAGCCCCAGCATTTT.

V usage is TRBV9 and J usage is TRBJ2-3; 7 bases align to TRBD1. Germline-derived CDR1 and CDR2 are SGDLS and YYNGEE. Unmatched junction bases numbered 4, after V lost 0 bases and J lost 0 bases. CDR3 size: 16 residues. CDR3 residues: CASSVDGTASTDTQYF. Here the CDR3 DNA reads TGTGCCAGCAGCGTAGACGGGACAGCTAGCACAGATACGCAGTATTTT.

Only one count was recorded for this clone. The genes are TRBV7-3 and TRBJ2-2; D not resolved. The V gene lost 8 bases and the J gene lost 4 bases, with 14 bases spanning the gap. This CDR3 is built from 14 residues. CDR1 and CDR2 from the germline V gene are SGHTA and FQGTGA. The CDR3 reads CASGRLSGTGELFF. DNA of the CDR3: TGTGCCAGCGGCAGGCTTTCTGGCACCGGGGAGCTGTTTTTT.

This chain's CDR3 is CASSYLGEGTDTQYF. In DNA, the CDR3 is TGTGCCAGCAGTTATCTGGGGGAGGGCACAGATACGCAGTATTTT. The chain uses TRBV6-5 and TRBJ2-3, with a weak D call TRBD2 (6 bases). The V end was cut by 3 bases, the J end by 1 base, with 11 bases between. The germline V gene has CDR1 MNHEY and CDR2 SVGAGI. The CDR3 sequence is 15 residues long.

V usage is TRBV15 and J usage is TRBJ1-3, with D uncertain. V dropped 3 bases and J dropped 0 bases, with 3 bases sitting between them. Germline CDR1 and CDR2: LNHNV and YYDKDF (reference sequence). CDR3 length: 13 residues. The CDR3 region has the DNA TGTGCCACCAGCAGCAGCTCTGGAAACACCATATATTTT. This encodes CATSSSSGNTIYF.

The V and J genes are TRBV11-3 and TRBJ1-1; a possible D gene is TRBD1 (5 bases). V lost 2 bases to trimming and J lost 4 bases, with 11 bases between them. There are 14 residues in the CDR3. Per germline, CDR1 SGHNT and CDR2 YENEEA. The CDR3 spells CASSLNQGSTEAFF. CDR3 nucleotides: TGTGCCAGCAGCTTAAACCAGGGAAGCACTGAAGCTTTCTTT. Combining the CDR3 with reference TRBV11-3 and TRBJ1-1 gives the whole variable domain EAGVVQSPRYKIIEKKQPVAFWCNPISGHNTLYWYLQNLGQGPELLIRYENEEAVDDSQLPKDRFSAERLKGVDSTLKIQPAELGDSAVYLCASSLNQGSTEAFFGQGTRLTVV.

The CDR3 loop reads CASRLQGSGDTQYF. CDR3 nucleotides: TGTGCCAGCAGGTTACAGGGGTCAGGAGATACGCAGTATTTT. The chain combines TRBV2 with TRBJ2-3; 7 nucleotides line up with TRBD1. V lost 6 bases and J lost 5; bases outside the gene matches: 8. The CDR3 runs 14 residues. Germline loops: CDR1 SNHLY, CDR2 FYNNEI.

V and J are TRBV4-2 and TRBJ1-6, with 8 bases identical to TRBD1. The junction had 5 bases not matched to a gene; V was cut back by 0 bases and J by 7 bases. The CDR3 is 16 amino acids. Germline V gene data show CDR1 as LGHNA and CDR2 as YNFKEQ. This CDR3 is CASSQEMRQGNSPLHF. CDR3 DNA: TGTGCCAGCAGCCAAGAAATGAGACAGGGGAATTCACCCCTCCACTTT.

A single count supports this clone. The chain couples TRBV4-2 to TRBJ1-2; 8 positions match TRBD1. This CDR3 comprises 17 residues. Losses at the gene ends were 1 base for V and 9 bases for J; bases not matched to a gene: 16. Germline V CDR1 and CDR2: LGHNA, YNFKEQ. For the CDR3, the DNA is TGTGCCAGCAGCCAAGGTCGGGGGGACAGGACGATCTACAGCTACACCTTC. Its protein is CASSQGRGDRTIYSYTF.

The CDR3 region has the DNA TGTGCCAGCAGTTACCAGGGAGGGGATAGTGAAAAACTGTTTTTT. Residues: CASSYQGGDSEKLFF. The genes are TRBV6-5 and TRBJ1-4, with D maybe TRBD1 (5 bases). Deletions cut 2 bases from V and 7 bases from J, with 14 bases between. Germline V gene data show CDR1 as MNHEY and CDR2 as SVGAGI. The CDR3 extends over 15 amino acids.

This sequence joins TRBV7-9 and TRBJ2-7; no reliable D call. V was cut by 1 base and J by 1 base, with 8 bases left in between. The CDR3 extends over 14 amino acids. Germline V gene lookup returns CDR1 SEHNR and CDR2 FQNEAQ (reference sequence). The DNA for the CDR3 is TGTGCCAGCAGCTTAGTGGGCAGTTCCTACGAGCAGTACTTC. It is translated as CASSLVGSSYEQYF.

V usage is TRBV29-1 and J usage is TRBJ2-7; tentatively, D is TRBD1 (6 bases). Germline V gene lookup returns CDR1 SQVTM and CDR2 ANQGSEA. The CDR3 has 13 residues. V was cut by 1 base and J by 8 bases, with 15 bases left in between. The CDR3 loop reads CSVEAQGTIQQYF. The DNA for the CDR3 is TGCAGCGTTGAAGCCCAGGGGACGATACAGCAGTACTTC.

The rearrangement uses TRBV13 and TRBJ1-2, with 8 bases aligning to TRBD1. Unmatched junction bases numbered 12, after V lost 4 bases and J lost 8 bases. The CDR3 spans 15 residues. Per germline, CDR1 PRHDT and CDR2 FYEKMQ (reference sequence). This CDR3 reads CASSSQTGQGRGYTF. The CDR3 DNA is TGTGCCAGCAGCTCCCAAACCGGACAGGGCCGAGGCTACACCTTC.

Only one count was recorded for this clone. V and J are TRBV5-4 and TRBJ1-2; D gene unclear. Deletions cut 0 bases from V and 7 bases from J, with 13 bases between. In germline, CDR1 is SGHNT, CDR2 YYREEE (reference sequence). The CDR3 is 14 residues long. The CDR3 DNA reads TGTGCCAGCAGCTTGGATCCCCGGGTTGGTGGCTACACCTTC. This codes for CASSLDPRVGGYTF.

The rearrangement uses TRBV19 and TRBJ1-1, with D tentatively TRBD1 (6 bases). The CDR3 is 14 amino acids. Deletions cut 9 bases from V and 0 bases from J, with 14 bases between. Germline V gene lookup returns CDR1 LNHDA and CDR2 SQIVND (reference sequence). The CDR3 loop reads CASRTAPMNTEAFF. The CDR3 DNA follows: TGTGCCAGCCGGACAGCTCCCATGAACACTGAAGCTTTCTTT.

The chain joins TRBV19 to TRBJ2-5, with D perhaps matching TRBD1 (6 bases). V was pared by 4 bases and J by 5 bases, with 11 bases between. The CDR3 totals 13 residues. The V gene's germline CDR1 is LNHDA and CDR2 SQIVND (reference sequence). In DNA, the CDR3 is TGTGCCAGTAGTAACCAGGGGCGGGAGACCCAGTACTTC. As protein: CASSNQGRETQYF.

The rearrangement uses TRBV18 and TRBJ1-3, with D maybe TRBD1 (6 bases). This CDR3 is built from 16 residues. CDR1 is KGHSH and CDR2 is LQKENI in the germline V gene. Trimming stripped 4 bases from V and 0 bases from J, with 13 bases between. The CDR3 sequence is CASSLPGQNSGNTIYF. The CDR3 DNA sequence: TGTGCCAGCTCACTTCCCGGACAGAACTCTGGAAACACCATATATTTT.

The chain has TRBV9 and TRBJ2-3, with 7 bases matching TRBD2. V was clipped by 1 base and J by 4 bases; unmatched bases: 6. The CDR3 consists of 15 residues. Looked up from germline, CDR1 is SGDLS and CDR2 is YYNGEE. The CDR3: CASSVRSGAADTQYF. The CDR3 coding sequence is TGTGCCAGCAGCGTACGAAGCGGGGCAGCAGATACGCAGTATTTT.

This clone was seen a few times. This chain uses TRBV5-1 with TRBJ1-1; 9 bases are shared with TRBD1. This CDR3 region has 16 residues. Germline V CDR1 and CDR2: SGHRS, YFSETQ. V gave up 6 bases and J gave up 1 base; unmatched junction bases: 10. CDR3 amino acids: CASIDPQGAGNTEAFF. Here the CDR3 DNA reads TGCGCCAGCATCGATCCACAGGGGGCAGGGAACACTGAAGCTTTCTTT. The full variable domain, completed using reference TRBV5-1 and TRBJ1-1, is KAGVTQTPRYLIKTRGQQVTLSCSPISGHRSVSWYQQTPGQGLQFLFEYFSETQRNKGNFPGRFSGRQFSNSRSEMNVSTLELGDSALYLCASIDPQGAGNTEAFFGQGTRLTVV.

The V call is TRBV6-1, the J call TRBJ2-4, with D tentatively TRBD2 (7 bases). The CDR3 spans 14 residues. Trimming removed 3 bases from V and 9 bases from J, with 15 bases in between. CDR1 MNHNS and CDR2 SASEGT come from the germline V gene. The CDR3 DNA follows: TGTGCCAGCAGTGATGGAGGGGGGGCCAGCATTCAGTACTTC. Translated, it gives CASSDGGGASIQYF.

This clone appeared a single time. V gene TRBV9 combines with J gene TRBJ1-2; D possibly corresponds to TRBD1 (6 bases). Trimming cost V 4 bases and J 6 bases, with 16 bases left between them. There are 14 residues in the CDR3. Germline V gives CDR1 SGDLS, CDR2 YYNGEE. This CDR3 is CASSSRGFGDGYTF. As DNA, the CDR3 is TGTGCCAGCAGCTCCAGGGGCTTTGGTGATGGCTACACCTTC.

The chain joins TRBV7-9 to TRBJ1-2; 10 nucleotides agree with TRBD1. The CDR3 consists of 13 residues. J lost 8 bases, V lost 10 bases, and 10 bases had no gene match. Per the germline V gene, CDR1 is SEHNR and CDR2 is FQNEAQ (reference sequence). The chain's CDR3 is CANRPTGGFGYTF. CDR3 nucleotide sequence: TGTGCCAACCGACCGACAGGGGGCTTCGGCTACACCTTC.